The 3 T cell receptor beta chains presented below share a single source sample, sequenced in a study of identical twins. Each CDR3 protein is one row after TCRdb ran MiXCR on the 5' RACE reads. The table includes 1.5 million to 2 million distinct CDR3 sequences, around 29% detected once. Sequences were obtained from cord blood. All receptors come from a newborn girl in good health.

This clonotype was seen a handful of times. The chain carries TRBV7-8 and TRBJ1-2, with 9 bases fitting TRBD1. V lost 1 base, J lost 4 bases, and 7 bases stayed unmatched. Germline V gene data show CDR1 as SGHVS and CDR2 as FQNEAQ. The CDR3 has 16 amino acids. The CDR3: CASSLVRGQGAYGYTF. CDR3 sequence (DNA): TGTGCCAGCAGCTTAGTTAGGGGACAGGGTGCCTATGGCTACACCTTC.

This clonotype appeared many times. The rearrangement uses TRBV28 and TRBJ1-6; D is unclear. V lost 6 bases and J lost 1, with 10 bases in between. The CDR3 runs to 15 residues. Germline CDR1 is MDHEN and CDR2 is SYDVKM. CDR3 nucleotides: TGTGCCAGCAGCGCGGGAAGTTCCTATAATTCACCCCTCCACTTT. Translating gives CASSAGSSYNSPLHF.

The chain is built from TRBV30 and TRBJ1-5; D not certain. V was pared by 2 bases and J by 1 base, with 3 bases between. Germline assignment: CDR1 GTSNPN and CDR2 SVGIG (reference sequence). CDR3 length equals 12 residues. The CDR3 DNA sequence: TGTGCCTGGAGTATGAGCAATCAGCCCCAGCATTTT. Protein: CAWSMSNQPQHF.